The clone carrying this T cell receptor (beta chain) came up a few times. Its antigen is not known. Libraries were prepared by immunoSEQ multiplex PCR; TCRdb keeps only in-frame clonotypes and omits some of them. This sample yields around 5,000 clones, of which 55% to 80% are seen a single time; 13% to 15% belongs to the top ten. CDR3 length: 18 residues. The V gene end was trimmed by 0 bases and the J gene end by 4 bases; junction bases not matched to a gene: 10. Germline V gives CDR1 SGHRS, CDR2 YFSETQ. Normal lung sampling was at least 3 cm from the tumour, as distant as possible. Frozen unsorted single-cell suspensions supplied the genomic DNA. This sample is part of a study of immune cell composition in non-small cell lung cancer. The wider study: Most cases were lung adenocarcinoma or squamous cell carcinoma.

Notes on the study in general: Around four fifths of squamous and 33% of adenocarcinoma cases had tumour-associated clones >0.5%. Shared sequences between tumour-reactive and dominant in vivo clones were not proven.

This chain uses TRBV5-1 with TRBJ2-1, with TRBD2 matching 10 bases. The sequenced sample was non-adjacent lung tissue. The TCR was taken from a human donor with non-small cell lung cancer. CDR3 bases: TGCGCCAGCAGCTTGGCCGGGGGAGCGGGGGGGCTTTACAATGAGCAGTTCTTC. It translates to CASSLAGGAGGLYNEQFF.